This TCR beta chain came from a study of T cell repertoires in ileal Crohn's disease. Study information: Every patient was operated on for stricturing (approximately 60%) or penetrating (approximately 40%) complications.

Study-wide results and caveats: Compared with non-smokers, active smokers at surgery showed more clonal expansions. Compared with CD4 T cells, sorted CD8 cells carried more expanded clones.

To note about this clone: Antigen: not known.

J lost 9 bases, V lost 6 bases, and 8 bases had no gene match. This CDR3 spans 13 amino acids. CDR1 is MNHNY and CDR2 is SVGAGI in the germline V gene (reference sequence). Clones were read by immunoSEQ multiplex PCR, and TCRdb kept only the in-frame ones, dropping some. Altogether about 14,000 clones are present, 87% being singletons, with the ten largest covering 3.7%. This clonotype was sampled from an adult with Crohn's disease. The chain recombines TRBV6-6 with TRBJ2-1; 7 positions match TRBD2. The material sequenced was ileal tissue. CDR3 sequence: CASSNTGGLEQFF. DNA of the CDR3: TGTGCCAGCAGCAATACGGGGGGACTTGAGCAGTTCTTC.